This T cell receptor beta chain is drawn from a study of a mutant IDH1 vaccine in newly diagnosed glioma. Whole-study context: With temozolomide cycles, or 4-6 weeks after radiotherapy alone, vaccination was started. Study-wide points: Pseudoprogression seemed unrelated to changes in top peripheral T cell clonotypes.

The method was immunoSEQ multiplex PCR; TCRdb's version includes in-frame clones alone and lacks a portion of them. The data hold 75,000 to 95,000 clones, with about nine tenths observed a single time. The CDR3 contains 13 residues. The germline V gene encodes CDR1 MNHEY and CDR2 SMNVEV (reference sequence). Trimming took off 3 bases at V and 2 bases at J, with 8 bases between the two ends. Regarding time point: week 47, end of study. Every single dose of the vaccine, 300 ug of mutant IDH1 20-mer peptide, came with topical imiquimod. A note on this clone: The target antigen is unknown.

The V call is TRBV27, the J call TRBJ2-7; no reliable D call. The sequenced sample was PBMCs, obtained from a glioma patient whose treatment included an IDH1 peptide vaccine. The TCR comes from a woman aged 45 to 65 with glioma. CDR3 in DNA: TGTGCCAGCAGTTTTGGACCGCCCTACGAGCAGTACTTC. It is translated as CASSFGPPYEQYF.